The source of this T cell receptor beta chain is a study of blood T cells in healthy people across ages (dated by TCRdb to 2014 to 2015). A note on the overall study: In model experiments, roughly one uniquely barcoded TCR beta cDNA molecule per two T cells was captured by template switching. To avoid experimental bias, donors of different ages were spread randomly across the sequencing lanes. The study measured age-related changes in TCR beta repertoire diversity using deep sequencing normalized with unique cDNA molecular identifiers. For two donors (one aged 18 to 30 and one aged 80 or older), the study analyzed two additional independent replicas of 1 million unique cDNA reads from the same blood draw. Donors were grouped into four age groups: young (average 16 years), middle-aged (approximately 41), aged (about 60) and long-lived (about 82).

The donors were under 40 Caucasian individuals from Russia, aged roughly 6 to 100 years, who were systemically healthy. Roughly 10 milliliters of peripheral blood were collected from each donor into EDTA-treated Vacutainer tubes. Ficoll-Paque density-gradient centrifugation was used to isolate PBMCs, with at least 6.5 million per sample. Total RNA was extracted from PBMCs with Trizol reagent, with at least 6 micrograms obtained per sample. For every donor, flow cytometry on a PBMC aliquot measured the percentage of naive CD45RAhigh/CD27high T cells. Results and caveats for the whole study, not just this receptor: The percentage of naive T cells measured by flow cytometry correlated strongly with observed TCR beta diversity. Estimates of total diversity based on one million sequenced T cells were regarded as lower bounds and as underestimates. The long-lived group showed more naive CD4+ T cells, fewer expanded clones and increased TCR diversity than the aged group, suggesting age selection. Conclusive comparison of naive and antigen-experienced compartments was prevented by the profiling of bulk unsorted PBMCs. Observed TCR beta diversity per million T cells fell roughly linearly with age, and a significant reduction was already apparent by age around 36. The CMV infection status of donors was not known, potentially confounding age-related changes in expanded clonotypes.

The library was generated by 5' RACE. Instrument on record: Illumina HiSeq 2500. A second PCR of roughly 7 to 12 cycles was run with a J-beta primer mix and a sample-barcoded 5' primer. A unique molecular identifier was introduced onto each TCR beta cDNA molecule by a template-switch 5' adaptor carrying 12 random nucleotides. Each sample yielded at least 3 million CDR3-containing paired-end reads. The Mint cDNA synthesis kit, primed by a TRBC-specific oligonucleotide, was used to synthesize first-strand cDNA from all RNA. Following uracil-DNA glycosylase treatment, all cDNA underwent a first 18-cycle PCR with the universal primers M1SS and BC2_uni_R. As for how the authors treated the data: Each sample was normalized by randomly selecting 1 million high-quality reads, each carrying a distinct molecular identifier. Instead of being binned into consensus sequences, reads with shared molecular identifiers were discarded. MiTCR, set to a Q25 quality threshold and the strictest error-elimination algorithm, was used for CDR3 identification, clonotype clustering and error correction. A nonparametric unseen species model using Euler transformation provided a lower-bound estimate of total TCR beta diversity. The raw public reads went through TCRdb reprocessing: fastp at Q25, MiXCR clone calling, in-frame beta chains kept. Rows matching on CDR3 protein sequence are summarized as one entry with the most common DNA and genes. Here the V and J calls rest on TCRdb's processing, not on the authors' analysis. This sample has about 1.8 million distinct CDR3 sequences in its table, and less than 50% of those were observed once. The ten largest clones take up 2% to 2.5% of the sample.

Note on this clonotype: Its binding antigen is unknown. Per-base qualities were not stored, and no clone one base away is much larger.

Including the terminal cysteine and phenylalanine, the CDR3 comprises 16 residues. Solely the CDR3 DNA is kept, with 48 bases framed from the first base. Reading the germline V gene gives CDR1 MDHEN and CDR2 SYDVKM. Deletion took 5 bases off V and 1 base off J, with a span of 17 bases between the germline ends. The sequence is built from TRBV28 and TRBJ1-2; the D gene is not confidently resolved. The source is a woman aged 40 to 50 in good health. What was sequenced was blood. CDR3 reads: CASSTHRAQNNYGYTF. The nucleotides are TGTGCCAGCAGTACCCATCGCGCCCAAAATAACTATGGCTACACCTTC.